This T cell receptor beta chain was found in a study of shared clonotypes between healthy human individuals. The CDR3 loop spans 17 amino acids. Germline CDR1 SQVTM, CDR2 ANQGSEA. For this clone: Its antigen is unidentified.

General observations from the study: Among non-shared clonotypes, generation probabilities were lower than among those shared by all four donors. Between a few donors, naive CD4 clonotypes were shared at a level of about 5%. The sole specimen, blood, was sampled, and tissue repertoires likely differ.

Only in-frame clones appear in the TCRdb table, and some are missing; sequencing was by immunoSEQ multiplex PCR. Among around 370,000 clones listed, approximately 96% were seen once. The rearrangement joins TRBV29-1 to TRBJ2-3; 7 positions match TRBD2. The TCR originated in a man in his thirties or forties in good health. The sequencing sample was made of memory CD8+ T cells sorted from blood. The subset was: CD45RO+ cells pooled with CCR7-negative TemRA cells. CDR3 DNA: TGCAGGATAAACCTAAGCGGGAACAAGACTAGCACAGATACGCAGTATTTT. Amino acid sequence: CRINLSGNKTSTDTQYF.